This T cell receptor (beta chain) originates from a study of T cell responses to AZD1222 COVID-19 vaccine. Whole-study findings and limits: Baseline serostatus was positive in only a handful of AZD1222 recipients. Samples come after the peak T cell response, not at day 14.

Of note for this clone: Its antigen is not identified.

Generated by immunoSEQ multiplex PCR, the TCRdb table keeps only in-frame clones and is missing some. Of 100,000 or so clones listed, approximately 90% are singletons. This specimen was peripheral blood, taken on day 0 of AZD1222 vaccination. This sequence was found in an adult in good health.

CDR3: CASSPLAGTYEQYF. The CDR3 DNA reads TGCGCCAGCAGCCCCTTAGCGGGGACCTACGAGCAGTACTTC. The chain uses TRBV4-1 and TRBJ2-7, with 8 bases aligning to TRBD2. V was clipped by 4 bases and J by 2 bases; unmatched bases: 4. The CDR3 spans 14 residues. CDR1 is MGHRA and CDR2 is YSYEKL in the germline V gene.